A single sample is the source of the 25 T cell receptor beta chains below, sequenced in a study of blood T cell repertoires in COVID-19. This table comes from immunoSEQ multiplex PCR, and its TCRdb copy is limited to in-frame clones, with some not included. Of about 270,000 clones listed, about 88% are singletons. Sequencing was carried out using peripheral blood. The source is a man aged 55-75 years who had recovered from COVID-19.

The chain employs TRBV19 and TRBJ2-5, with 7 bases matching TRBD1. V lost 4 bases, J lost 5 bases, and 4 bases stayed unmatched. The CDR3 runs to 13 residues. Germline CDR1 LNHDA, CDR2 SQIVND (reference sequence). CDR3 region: CASSRQGGETQYF. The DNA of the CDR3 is TGTGCCAGTAGTAGACAGGGCGGGGAGACCCAGTACTTC.

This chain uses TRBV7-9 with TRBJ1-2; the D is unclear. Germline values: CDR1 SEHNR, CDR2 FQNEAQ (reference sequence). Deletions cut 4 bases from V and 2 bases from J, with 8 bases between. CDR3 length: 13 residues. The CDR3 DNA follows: TGTGCCAGCAGCTCCCCAGTAAACTATGGCTACACCTTC. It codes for CASSSPVNYGYTF. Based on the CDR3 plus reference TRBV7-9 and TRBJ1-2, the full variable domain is DTGVSQNPRHKITKRGQNVTFRCDPISEHNRLYWYRQTLGQGPEFLTYFQNEAQLEKSRLLSDRFSAERPKGSFSTLEIQRTEQGDSAMYLCASSSPVNYGYTFGSGTRLTVV.

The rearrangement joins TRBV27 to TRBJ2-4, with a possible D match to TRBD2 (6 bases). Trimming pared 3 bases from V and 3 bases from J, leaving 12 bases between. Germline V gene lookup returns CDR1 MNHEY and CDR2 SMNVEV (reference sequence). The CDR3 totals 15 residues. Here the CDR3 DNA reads TGTGCCAGCAGTTTTTCCCAGGGAGGCAAAAACATTCAGTACTTC. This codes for CASSFSQGGKNIQYF.

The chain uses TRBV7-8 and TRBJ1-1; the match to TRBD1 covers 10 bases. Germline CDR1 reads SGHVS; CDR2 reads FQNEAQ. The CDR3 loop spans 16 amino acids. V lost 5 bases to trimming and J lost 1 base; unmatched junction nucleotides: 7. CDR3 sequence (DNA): TGTGCCAGCAGCCCTAGACAGGGGGCCACGAACACTGAAGCTTTCTTT. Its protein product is CASSPRQGATNTEAFF.

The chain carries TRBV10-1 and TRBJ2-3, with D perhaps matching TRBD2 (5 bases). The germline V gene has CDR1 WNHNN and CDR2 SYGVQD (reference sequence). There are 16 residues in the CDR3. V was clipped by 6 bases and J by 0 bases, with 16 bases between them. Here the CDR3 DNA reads TGCGCCAGCAGCGAAACAAACGGGGTTAGCACAGATACGCAGTATTTT. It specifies CASSETNGVSTDTQYF.

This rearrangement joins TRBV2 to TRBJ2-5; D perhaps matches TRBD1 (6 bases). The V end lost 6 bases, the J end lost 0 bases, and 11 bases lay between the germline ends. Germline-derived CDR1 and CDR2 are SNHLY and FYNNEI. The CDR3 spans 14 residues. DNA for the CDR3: TGTGCCAGCAGACGGGACAATTACCAAGAGACCCAGTACTTC. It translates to CASRRDNYQETQYF.

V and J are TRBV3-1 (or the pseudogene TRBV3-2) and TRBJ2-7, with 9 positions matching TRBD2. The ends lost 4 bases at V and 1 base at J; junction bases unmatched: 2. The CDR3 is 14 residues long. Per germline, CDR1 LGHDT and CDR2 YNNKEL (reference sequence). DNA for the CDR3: TGTGCCAGCAGCCGGGGACTAGCATCCTACGAGCAGTACTTC. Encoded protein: CASSRGLASYEQYF.

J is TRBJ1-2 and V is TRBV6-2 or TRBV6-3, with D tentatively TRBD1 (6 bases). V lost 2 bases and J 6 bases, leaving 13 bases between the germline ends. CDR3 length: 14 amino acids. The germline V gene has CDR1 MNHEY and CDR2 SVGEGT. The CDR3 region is CASSYRGAVDGYTF. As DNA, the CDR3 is TGTGCCAGCAGTTACCGGGGGGCAGTTGATGGCTACACCTTC.

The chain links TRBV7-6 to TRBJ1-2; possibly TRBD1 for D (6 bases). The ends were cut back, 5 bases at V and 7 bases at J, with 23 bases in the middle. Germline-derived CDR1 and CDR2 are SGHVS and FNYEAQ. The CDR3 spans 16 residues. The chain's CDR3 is CASSGEGGGTRRGYTF. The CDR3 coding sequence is TGTGCCAGCAGCGGAGAAGGGGGAGGGACAAGACGTGGCTACACCTTC.

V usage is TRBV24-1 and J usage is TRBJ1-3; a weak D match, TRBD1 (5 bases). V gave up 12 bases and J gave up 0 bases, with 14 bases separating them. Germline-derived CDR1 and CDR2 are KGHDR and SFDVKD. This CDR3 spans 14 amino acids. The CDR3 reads CAPWGRHSGNTIYF. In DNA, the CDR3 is TGTGCCCCCTGGGGGAGGCACTCTGGAAACACCATATATTTT.

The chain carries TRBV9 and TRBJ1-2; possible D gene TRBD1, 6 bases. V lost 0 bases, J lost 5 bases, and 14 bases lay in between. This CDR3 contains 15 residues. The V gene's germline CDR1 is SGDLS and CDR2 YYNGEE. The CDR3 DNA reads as TGTGCCAGCAGCGTAGGGCACAGGGACCCGTATGGCTACACCTTC. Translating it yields CASSVGHRDPYGYTF.

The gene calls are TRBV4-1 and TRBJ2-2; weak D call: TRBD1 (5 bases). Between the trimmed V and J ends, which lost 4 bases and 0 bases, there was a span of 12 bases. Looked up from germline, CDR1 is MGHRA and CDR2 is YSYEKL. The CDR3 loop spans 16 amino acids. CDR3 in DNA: TGCGCCAGCAGCCGTATGGACAAGGCGAACACCGGGGAGCTGTTTTTT. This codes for CASSRMDKANTGELFF.

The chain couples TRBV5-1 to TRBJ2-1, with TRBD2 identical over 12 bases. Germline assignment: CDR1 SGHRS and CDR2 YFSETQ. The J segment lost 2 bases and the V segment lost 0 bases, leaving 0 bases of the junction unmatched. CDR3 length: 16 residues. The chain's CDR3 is CASSLGLAGAYNEQFF. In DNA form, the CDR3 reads TGCGCCAGCAGCTTGGGACTAGCGGGGGCCTACAATGAGCAGTTCTTC.

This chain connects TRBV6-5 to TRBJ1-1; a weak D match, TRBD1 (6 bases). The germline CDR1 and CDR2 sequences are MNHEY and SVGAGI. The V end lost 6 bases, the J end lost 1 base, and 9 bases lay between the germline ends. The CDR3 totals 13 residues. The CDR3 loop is CASRSQGNTEAFF. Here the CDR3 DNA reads TGTGCCAGCAGGTCACAGGGGAACACTGAAGCTTTCTTT.

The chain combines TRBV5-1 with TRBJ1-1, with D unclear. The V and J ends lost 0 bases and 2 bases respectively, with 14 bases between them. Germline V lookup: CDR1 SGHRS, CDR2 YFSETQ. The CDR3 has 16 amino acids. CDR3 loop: CASSLVAGGRNTEAFF. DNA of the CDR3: TGCGCCAGCAGCTTGGTAGCTGGAGGACGAAACACTGAAGCTTTCTTT.

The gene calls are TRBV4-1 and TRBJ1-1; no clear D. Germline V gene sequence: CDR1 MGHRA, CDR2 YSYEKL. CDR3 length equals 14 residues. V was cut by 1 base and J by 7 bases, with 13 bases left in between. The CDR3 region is CASSQVPPTYEAFF. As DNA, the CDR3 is TGCGCCAGCAGCCAAGTGCCTCCTACCTATGAAGCTTTCTTT.

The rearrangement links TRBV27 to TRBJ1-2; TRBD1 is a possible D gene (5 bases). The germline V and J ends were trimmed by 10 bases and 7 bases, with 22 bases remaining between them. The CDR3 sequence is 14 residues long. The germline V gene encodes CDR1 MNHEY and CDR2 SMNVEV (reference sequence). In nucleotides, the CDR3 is TGTGCCACACGCGAGCAGGGCAATCGGGTTGGCTACACCTTC. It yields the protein CATREQGNRVGYTF.

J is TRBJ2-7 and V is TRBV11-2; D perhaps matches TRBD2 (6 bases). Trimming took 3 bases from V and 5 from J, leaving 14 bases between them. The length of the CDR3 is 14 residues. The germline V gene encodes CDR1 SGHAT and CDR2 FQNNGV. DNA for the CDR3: TGTGCCAGCAGCTTTTTCGGAGGGGAAAACGAGCAGTACTTC. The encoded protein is CASSFFGGENEQYF.

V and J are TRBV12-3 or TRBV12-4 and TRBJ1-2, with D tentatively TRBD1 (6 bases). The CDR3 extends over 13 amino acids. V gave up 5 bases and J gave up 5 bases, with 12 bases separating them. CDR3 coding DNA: TGTGCCAGCAGTAAACAGGGCGTGTATGGCTACACCTTC. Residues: CASSKQGVYGYTF.

The DNA for the CDR3 is TGTGCCAGCAAAACAGGGAAACAGCCCCAGCATTTT. It translates to CASKTGKQPQHF. The genes are TRBV12-3 or TRBV12-4 and TRBJ1-5; D perhaps matches TRBD1 (6 bases). With 7 bases removed from V and 7 bases from J, the gap between germline ends came to 11 bases. This CDR3 contains 12 residues.

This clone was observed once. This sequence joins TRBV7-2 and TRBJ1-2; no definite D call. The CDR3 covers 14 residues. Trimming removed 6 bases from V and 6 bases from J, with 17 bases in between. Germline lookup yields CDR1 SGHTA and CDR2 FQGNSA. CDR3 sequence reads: CASRTRYPTDGYTF. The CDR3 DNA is TGTGCCAGCAGAACCAGGTACCCTACGGATGGCTACACCTTC. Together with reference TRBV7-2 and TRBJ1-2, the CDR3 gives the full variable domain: GAGVSQSPSNKVTEKGKDVELRCDPISGHTALYWYRQSLGQGLEFLIYFQGNSAPDKSGLPSDRFSAERTGGSVSTLTIQRTQQEDSAVYLCASRTRYPTDGYTFGSGTRLTVV.

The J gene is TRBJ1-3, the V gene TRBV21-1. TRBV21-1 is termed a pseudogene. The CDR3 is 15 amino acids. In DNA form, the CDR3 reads TGTGCCAGCAGCAATGAGGTCCAGAGTGGAAACACCATATATTTT. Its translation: CASSNEVQSGNTIYF.

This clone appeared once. CDR3 sequence: CASSLSDFGNIQYF. DNA of the CDR3: TGTGCCAGCAGTTTGTCGGACTTTGGAAACATTCAGTACTTC. The chain combines TRBV27 with TRBJ2-4, with D possibly being TRBD2 (5 bases). The CDR3 sequence is 14 residues long. V lost 3 bases and J lost 6, with 12 bases in between. Germline V CDR1 and CDR2: MNHEY, SMNVEV (reference sequence).

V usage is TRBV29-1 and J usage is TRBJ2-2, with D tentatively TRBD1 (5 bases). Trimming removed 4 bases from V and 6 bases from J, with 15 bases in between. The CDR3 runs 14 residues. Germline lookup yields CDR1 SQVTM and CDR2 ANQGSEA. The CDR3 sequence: CSVGASTVPGELFF. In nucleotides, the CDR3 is TGCAGCGTTGGGGCGTCGACAGTCCCCGGGGAGCTGTTTTTT.

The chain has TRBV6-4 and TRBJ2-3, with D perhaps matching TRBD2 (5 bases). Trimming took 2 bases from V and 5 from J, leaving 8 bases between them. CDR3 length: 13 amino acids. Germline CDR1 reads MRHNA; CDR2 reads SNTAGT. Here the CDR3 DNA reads TGTGCCAGCAGTGACGAGGGCCAAGATACGCAGTATTTT. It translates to CASSDEGQDTQYF.